The T cell receptor beta chain under discussion was sequenced for a study of blood T cell repertoires in COVID-19. For the study at large: From the United States, Italy and Spain came samples of acute and convalescent COVID-19. Sample material is recorded as cDNA or gDNA derived from T cells, B-cell-depleted T cells, or PBMCs.

Germline CDR1 is MNHEY and CDR2 is SMNVEV (reference sequence). The length of the CDR3 is 13 residues. V lost 3 bases to trimming and J lost 0 bases, with 6 bases between them. Methods used by the authors: Researchers report that nucleated cell counts were estimated from reference gene primer amplification. Profiled with immunoSEQ multiplex PCR; TCRdb holds only in-frame clones, not every one. The V and J calls and clone size come from that table; D and trimming were worked out from the DNA. The table has 20,000 to 30,000 clones, around 79% seen once. Remarks on this clone: The sample holds other DNA sequences that translate to the same CDR3.

The specimen was peripheral blood. The chain uses TRBV27 and TRBJ2-7, with no clear D. The sequence was obtained from an elderly man with active or convalescent COVID-19. The CDR3 sequence: CASSFASSYEQYF. CDR3 sequence (DNA): TGTGCCAGCAGTTTCGCCAGCTCCTACGAGCAGTACTTC.